The clone carrying this TCR beta chain was counted only a few times. What it binds is unknown. This specimen comes from a study of T cell clones after liver transplantation. The table came from immunoSEQ multiplex PCR; TCRdb's copy has only in-frame clones and leaves some out. The repertoire holds tens of thousands of clones, 71% seen once, with approximately 16% in the top ten. General study results and limits: Low donor cell numbers restricted donor-reactive repertoire measurement in a couple of subjects. Conclusions were preliminary, with small, heterogeneous patient groups.

The sequence was collected from a human donor who received a liver transplant. The input for sequencing was CD4+ T cells from blood, taken before liver transplant.

Here the CDR3 DNA reads TGTGCCAGCAGCCCCAGCGGGGGAATGTACTTC. Amino acids: CASSPSGGMYF. This chain joins TRBV7-2 and TRBJ2-7; TRBD2 aligns across 8 bases. This CDR3 spans 11 amino acids. Germline V gene sequence: CDR1 SGHTA, CDR2 FQGNSA. Losses at the gene ends were 5 bases for V and 12 bases for J; bases not matched to a gene: 6.